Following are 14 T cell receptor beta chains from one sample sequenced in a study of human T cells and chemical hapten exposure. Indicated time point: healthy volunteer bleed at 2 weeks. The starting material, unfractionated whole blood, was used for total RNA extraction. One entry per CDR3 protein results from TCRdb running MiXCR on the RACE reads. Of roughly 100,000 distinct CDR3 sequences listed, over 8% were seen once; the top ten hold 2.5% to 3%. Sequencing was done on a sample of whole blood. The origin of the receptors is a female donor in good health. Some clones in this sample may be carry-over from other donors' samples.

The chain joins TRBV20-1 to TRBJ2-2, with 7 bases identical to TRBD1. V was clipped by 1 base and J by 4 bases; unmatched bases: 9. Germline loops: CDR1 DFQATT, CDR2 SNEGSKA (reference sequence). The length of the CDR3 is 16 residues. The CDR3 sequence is CSARGGDRVATGELFF. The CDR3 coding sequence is TGCAGTGCTAGAGGGGGAGACAGGGTGGCCACCGGGGAGCTGTTTTTT.

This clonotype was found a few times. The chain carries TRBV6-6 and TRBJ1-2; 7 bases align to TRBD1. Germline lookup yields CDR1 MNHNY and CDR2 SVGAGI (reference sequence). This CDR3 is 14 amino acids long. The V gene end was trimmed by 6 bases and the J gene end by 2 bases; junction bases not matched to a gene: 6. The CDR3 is CASRTGQSNYGYTF. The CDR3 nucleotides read TGTGCCAGCAGGACGGGACAGAGCAACTATGGCTACACCTTC.

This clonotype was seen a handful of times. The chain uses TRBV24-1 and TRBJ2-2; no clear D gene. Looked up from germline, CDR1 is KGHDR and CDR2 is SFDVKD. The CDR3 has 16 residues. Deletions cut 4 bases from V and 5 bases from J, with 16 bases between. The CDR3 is CATSDAWPTGTGELFF. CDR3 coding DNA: TGTGCCACCAGTGACGCATGGCCCACCGGGACCGGGGAGCTGTTTTTT.

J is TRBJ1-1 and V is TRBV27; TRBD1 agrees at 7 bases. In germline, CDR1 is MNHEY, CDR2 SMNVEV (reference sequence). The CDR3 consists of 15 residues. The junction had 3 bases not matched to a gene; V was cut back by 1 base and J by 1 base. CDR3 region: CASSLWYRGNTEAFF. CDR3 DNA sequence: TGTGCCAGCAGTTTATGGTACAGGGGGAACACTGAAGCTTTCTTT.

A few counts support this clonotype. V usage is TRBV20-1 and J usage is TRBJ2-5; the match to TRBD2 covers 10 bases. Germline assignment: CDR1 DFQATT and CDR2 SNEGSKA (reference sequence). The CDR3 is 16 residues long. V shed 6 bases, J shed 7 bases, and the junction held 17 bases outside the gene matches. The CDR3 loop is CSAHIPSGRARRTQYF. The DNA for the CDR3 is TGCAGTGCCCACATCCCGAGCGGGAGGGCCAGGCGGACCCAGTACTTC.

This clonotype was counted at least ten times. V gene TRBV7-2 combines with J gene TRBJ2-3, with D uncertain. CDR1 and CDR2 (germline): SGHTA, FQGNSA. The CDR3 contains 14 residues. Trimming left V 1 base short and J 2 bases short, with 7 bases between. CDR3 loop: CASSLGLVTDTQYF. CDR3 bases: TGTGCCAGCAGCTTAGGTCTAGTCACAGATACGCAGTATTTT. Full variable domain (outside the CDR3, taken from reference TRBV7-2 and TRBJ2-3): GAGVSQSPSNKVTEKGKDVELRCDPISGHTALYWYRQSLGQGLEFLIYFQGNSAPDKSGLPSDRFSAERTGGSVSTLTIQRTQQEDSAVYLCASSLGLVTDTQYFGPGTRLTVL.

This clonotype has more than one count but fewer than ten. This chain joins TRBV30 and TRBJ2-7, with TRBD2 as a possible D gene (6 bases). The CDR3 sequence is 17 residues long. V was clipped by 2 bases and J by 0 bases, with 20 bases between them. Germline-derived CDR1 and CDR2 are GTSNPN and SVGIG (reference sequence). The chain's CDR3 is CAWSPPTPGLSSYEQYF. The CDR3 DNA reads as TGTGCCTGGAGTCCCCCGACCCCGGGACTGAGCTCCTACGAGCAGTACTTC. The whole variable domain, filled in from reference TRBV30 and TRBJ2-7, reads SQTIHQWPATLVQPVGSPLSLECTVEGTSNPNLYWYRQAAGRGLQLLFYSVGIGQISSEVPQNLSASRPQDRQFILSSKKLLLSDSGFYLCAWSPPTPGLSSYEQYFGPGTRLTVT.

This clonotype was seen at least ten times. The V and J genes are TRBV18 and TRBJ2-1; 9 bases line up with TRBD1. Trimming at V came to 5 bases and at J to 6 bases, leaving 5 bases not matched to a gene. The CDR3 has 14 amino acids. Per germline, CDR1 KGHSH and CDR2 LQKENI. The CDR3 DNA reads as TGTGCCAGCTCAGACGGGACAGGGACCAATGAGCAGTTCTTC. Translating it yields CASSDGTGTNEQFF.

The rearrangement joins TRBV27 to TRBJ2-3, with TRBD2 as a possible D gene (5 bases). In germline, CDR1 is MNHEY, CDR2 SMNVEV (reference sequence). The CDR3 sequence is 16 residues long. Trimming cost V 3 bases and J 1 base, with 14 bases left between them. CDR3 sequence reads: CASSFGGRLGTDTQYF. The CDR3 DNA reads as TGTGCCAGCAGTTTTGGCGGGCGACTTGGCACAGATACGCAGTATTTT.

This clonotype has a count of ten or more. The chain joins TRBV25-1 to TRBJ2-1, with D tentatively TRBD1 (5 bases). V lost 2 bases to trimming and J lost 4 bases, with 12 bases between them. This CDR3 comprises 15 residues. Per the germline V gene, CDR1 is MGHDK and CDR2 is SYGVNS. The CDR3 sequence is CASSEQGAIYNEQFF. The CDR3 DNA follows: TGTGCCAGCAGTGAACAAGGGGCTATATACAATGAGCAGTTCTTC. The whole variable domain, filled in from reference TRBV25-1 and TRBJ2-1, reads EADIYQTPRYLVIGTGKKITLECSQTMGHDKMYWYQQDPGMELHLIHYSYGVNSTEKGDLSSESTVSRIRTEHFPLTLESARPSHTSQYLCASSEQGAIYNEQFFGPGTRLTVL.

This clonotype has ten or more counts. CDR3 bases: TGCGCCAGCAGCTTGGGCGCAATAGGGCAAGAGACCCAGTACTTC. Amino acids: CASSLGAIGQETQYF. V is TRBV5-1 and J is TRBJ2-5; unclear D gene. The CDR3 is 15 residues long. V was trimmed by 0 bases and J by 2 bases, leaving 11 bases between them. Germline V gene lookup returns CDR1 SGHRS and CDR2 YFSETQ.

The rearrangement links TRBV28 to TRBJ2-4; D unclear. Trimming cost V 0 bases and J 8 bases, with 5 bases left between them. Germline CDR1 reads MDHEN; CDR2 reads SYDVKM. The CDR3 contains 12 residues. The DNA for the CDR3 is TGTGCCAGCAGTTTATGGATGCACATTCAGTACTTC. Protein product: CASSLWMHIQYF.

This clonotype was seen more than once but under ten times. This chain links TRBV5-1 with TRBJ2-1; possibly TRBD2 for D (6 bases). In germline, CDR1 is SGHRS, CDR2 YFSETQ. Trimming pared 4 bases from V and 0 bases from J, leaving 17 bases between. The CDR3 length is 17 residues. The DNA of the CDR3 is TGCGCCAGCAGCCCGGGTGGCGGGGCGAGCTCCTACAATGAGCAGTTCTTC. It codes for CASSPGGGASSYNEQFF. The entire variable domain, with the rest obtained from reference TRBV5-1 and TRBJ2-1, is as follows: KAGVTQTPRYLIKTRGQQVTLSCSPISGHRSVSWYQQTPGQGLQFLFEYFSETQRNKGNFPGRFSGRQFSNSRSEMNVSTLELGDSALYLCASSPGGGASSYNEQFFGPGTRLTVL.

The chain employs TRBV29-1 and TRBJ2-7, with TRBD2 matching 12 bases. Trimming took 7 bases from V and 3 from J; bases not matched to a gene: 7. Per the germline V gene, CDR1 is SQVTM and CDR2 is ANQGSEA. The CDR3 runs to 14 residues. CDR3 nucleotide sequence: TGCAGCGCCCGGACTAGCGGGGACCGCTACGAGCAGTACTTC. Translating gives CSARTSGDRYEQYF.